What follows is one T cell receptor (beta chain) and its context. Its target antigen remains unknown. No qualities accompany the bases; no much larger clone lies one base away. These data are taken from a study of T-cell memory formation after mild COVID-19 (dated by TCRdb to the early 2020s). With respect to the entire study: TCR sequence clusters from the two donors were largely donor specific. T-cell clones expanding and contracting after mild COVID-19 in a couple of donors were tracked by longitudinal TCRalpha and TCRbeta repertoire sequencing. Two young, previously healthy adult volunteers, one female and one male, were included in the cohort. Findings and caveats that apply to the study as a whole: The second-wave clones that peaked on day 37 were not confirmed to be SARS-CoV-2 specific. Some responding clones were found in pre-infection memory, which suggests that pre-existing cross-reactive memory T cells took part in the SARS-CoV-2 response. Clones contracting from day 15 to 85 had balanced CD4/CD8 phenotypes, while a second wave expanding from day 15 to 37 was biased towards CD4+. Only a couple of mild cases were covered in the study, and larger cohorts including severe cases with pre-infection samples were considered necessary. Contracting CD4+ clones were located mainly in the CM and EM memory subsets, whereas CD8+ clones were found to be enriched in EMRA.

Trimming removed 0 bases from V and 3 bases from J; the gene matches leave 5 bases unexplained. Its CDR3 holds 15 amino acids, cysteine through phenylalanine. The retained sequence is limited to the CDR3, 45 bases, with the frame set at the first base. CDR1 and CDR2, looked up from the germline V gene (reference sequence), are DFQATT and SNEGSKA. The sequencer was an Illumina NovaSeq 6000. cDNA libraries for TCRalpha and TCRbeta were prepared by 5'RACE using constant-segment primers, with sample barcodes and unique molecular identifiers added. Trizol reagent was used to extract RNA from every sample. Libraries were amplified in two PCR steps, with a second sample barcode and Illumina TruSeq adapters added in the second step. Sequencing of libraries was performed on an Illumina NovaSeq with 2 x 150 bp paired-end reads. The original methods were these. With migec v1.2.7, reads were demultiplexed and then collapsed into UMI-guided consensus sequences. Using mixcr v2.1.11, UMI consensuses were aligned to TRA and TRB V and J templates and then assembled into clonotypes. Expanded or contracted clonotypes were those called significant by both edgeR and NoisET, with noise models trained on biological replicates. For edgeR calls, the cutoffs were a false discovery rate-adjusted p below 0.01 and a log2 fold-change threshold of 1. As an exploratory analysis of dynamics, max-normalized trajectories of the 1000 most abundant clonotypes were examined with PCA combined with hierarchical clustering. The CD4 or CD8 phenotype of responding clones was assigned using the separately sequenced CD4+ and CD8+ repertoires. TCRdb redid the processing of the public reads, applying fastp at Q25 and MiXCR, and retained in-frame beta chains. CDR3 protein sequences are deduplicated, and each keeps its most common genes and DNA. For this entry, the V and J calls and clone size follow TCRdb and not the study's own pipeline. The sample table records 170,000 or so distinct CDR3 sequences; about 21% of these occur just once. Roughly 23% of the sample is held by the ten biggest clonotypes.

Ficoll-Paque density gradient centrifugation was the method used to isolate PBMCs. The chain links TRBV20-1 with TRBJ1-5, and 7 junctional nucleotides match TRBD1. This sequence originates from an adult woman who had mild COVID-19 (a few samples of this study predate the infection). The sample titles of this study are shuffled in the database, so cell type and time point are left out; the donor was told from shared clones. The specimen sequenced was PBMCs or a T cell subset sorted from them (not recorded which). The CDR3 protein is CSARDRDSFNQPQHF. In nucleotides, the sequence is TGCAGTGCTAGAGACCGGGACAGCTTCAATCAGCCCCAGCATTTT.